This TCR beta chain was captured by sequencing in a study of CD8+ T cells in alopecia areata. To note about this clone: What it binds is not known.

Treatment meaning: oral pan-JAK inhibitor, 5-10 mg twice daily. Germline assignment: CDR1 DFQATT and CDR2 SNEGSKA (reference sequence). Trimming took off 4 bases at V and 12 bases at J, with 13 bases between the two ends. The CDR3 consists of 11 residues. cDNA reverse transcribed from extracted RNA served as the sequencing template. Sequenced by immunoSEQ multiplex PCR; TCRdb stores in-frame clones only, minus some. This sample has about 200,000 clones, with roughly two fifths found just once. Overall study results and limits: Only one nonresponder was present, which leaves the link between baseline CD8+ expansion and response uncertain. Scalp clonality decreased significantly with tofacitinib, and so did expanded CD8+ clones among the top 100. Higher clonality and more expanded CD8+ clones appeared in lesional than normal scalp.

Sequenced here: CD4+ T cells sorted from blood, sampled between weeks 30 and 35, from a patient treated with tofacitinib. The V gene is TRBV20-1, the J gene TRBJ2-1; D could derive from TRBD1 or TRBD2 (5 bases each). The TCR originated in a human donor with alopecia areata. DNA for the CDR3: TGCAGTGCTATTTACGGGACCGCGCAGTTCTTC. It translates to CSAIYGTAQFF.